This record concerns one T cell receptor (beta chain) sequence. This sample stems from a study of blood T cell repertoires in COVID-19. About the research overall: Some COVID-19 samples were acute and others convalescent; all came from the United States, Italy and Spain. Sources were T cells, B-cell-depleted T cells, or PBMCs; the material itself was cDNA or gDNA.

The germline V and J ends were trimmed by 4 bases and 4 bases, with 12 bases remaining between them. The germline CDR1 and CDR2 sequences are SGHTS and YDEGEE. The length of the CDR3 is 14 residues. Authors' processing steps: Reference gene primer amplification yielded estimated nucleated cell counts. Clones were read by immunoSEQ multiplex PCR, and TCRdb kept only the in-frame ones, dropping some. V, J and clone size were drawn from that table, and D and trimming were deduced from the DNA. The repertoire holds roughly 260,000 clones, with roughly 86% as singletons. The genes are TRBV5-8 and TRBJ1-3; D is ambiguous. This receptor was identified in a man in his forties who had recovered from COVID-19. The material sequenced was peripheral blood. The CDR3 DNA follows: TGTGCCAGCAGCCGCGGGGAGGCGGGAAACACCATATATTTT. Its translation is CASSRGEAGNTIYF.